This T cell receptor beta chain was identified during a study of CD8 T cells in Susac syndrome. V trimming: 3 bases; J trimming: 4 bases; junction bases outside the gene matches: 11. The CDR3 is 16 residues long. CDR1 is DFQATT, CDR2 SNEGSKA, per germline (reference sequence). High-throughput TCR beta sequencing covered peripheral CD8+ and CD4+ T cells. Relapsing-remitting disease, either stable or active, was present in the treatment-naive patients who were the multiple sclerosis controls. FACS enriched CD8+ TEMRA cells, while bulk CD8+ and CD4+ were negatively isolated. With random hexamers, reverse transcription was performed on roughly 0.45 to 1 ug of RNA. The immunoSEQ assay covered 54 Vbeta and 13 Jbeta segments for CDR3. TCRdb redid the calling of the immunoSEQ multiplex PCR reads with MiXCR, one entry per CDR3 protein. Among about 210,000 distinct CDR3 sequences listed, around 95% were seen once.

The V and J genes are TRBV20-1 and TRBJ2-1; TRBD2 matches at 8 bases. Material: CD4+ T cells from PBMCs. This clonotype was sampled from a human donor with multiple sclerosis. This CDR3 is CSARILSGSGYNEQFF. The CDR3 nucleotides are TGCAGTGCTAGGATCCTAAGCGGGAGTGGGTACAATGAGCAGTTCTTC.